The entry that follows covers one T cell receptor (beta chain) sequence. Via MiXCR, TCRdb re-called the PCR reads, giving one row per CDR3 protein. This table has roughly 79,000 distinct CDR3 sequences, 45% to 50% appearing once. CDR1 and CDR2 from the germline V gene are MGHDK and SYGVNS. V lost 6 bases, J lost 2 bases, and 17 bases lay in between. This CDR3 is built from 15 residues. This sample was taken from a study of CDR3 diversity in severe acne. This receptor was taken from a male donor with severe acne vulgaris. The source material was blood. The chain carries TRBV25-1 and TRBJ2-7; D is perhaps TRBD1 (6 bases). This chain's CDR3 is CASSRWTAGPYEQYF. In DNA form, the CDR3 reads TGTGCCAGCAGCCGCTGGACAGCCGGGCCCTACGAGCAGTACTTC.